These 9 T cell receptor beta chains originate from one sample sequenced in a study of cytomegalovirus exposure and HLA in healthy donors. The study ran its PCR with 60 Vbeta and 13 Jbeta primers. Clones were read by immunoSEQ multiplex PCR, and TCRdb kept only the in-frame ones, dropping some. The repertoire table contains approximately 58,000 clones. Material for sequencing was PBMCs. These receptors were collected from a man aged 18 to 30 in good health and CMV-seropositive.

V is TRBV7-6 and J is TRBJ2-7, with 8 bases identical to TRBD1. Per germline, CDR1 SGHVS and CDR2 FNYEAQ. The CDR3 length is 15 residues. V was clipped by 1 base and J by 4 bases; unmatched bases: 6. The CDR3 nucleotides are TGTGCCAGCAGCTTAGGACAGGGGTGGGATTACGAGCAGTACTTC. Its translation is CASSLGQGWDYEQYF.

The chain recombines TRBV13 with TRBJ1-3; D not resolved. Germline CDR1 reads PRHDT; CDR2 reads FYEKMQ (reference sequence). Trimming removed 5 bases from V and 0 bases from J, with 8 bases in between. The CDR3 has 14 amino acids. The CDR3 reads CASSLGSSGNTIYF. Written as DNA, the CDR3 is TGTGCCAGCAGCCTCGGGAGCTCTGGAAACACCATATATTTT.

The V gene is TRBV7-9, the J gene TRBJ2-7, with TRBD2 matching over 9 bases. The junction had 1 base not matched to a gene; V was cut back by 1 base and J by 3 bases. Germline CDR1 SEHNR, CDR2 FQNEAQ (reference sequence). The CDR3 spans 14 residues. CDR3 protein: CASSLGLAVYEQYF. In nucleotides, the CDR3 is TGTGCCAGCAGCTTAGGACTAGCGGTCTACGAGCAGTACTTC.

The rearrangement uses TRBV6-6 and TRBJ2-5; the match to TRBD2 covers 7 bases. With 6 bases clipped from V and 2 bases from J, the junction kept 3 bases outside the gene matches. Germline V CDR1 and CDR2: MNHNY, SVGAGI (reference sequence). The length of the CDR3 is 13 residues. The CDR3 DNA sequence: TGTGCCAGCAGGACCGGGAGGCAAGAGACCCAGTACTTC. It specifies CASRTGRQETQYF.

V gene TRBV6-1 combines with J gene TRBJ1-4; D unresolved. The CDR3 sequence is 14 residues long. In germline, CDR1 is MNHNS, CDR2 SASEGT. V was clipped by 6 bases and J by 6 bases, with 14 bases between them. The CDR3 DNA is TGTGCCAGCAGGAGCGGGGAAGTGTATGAAAAACTGTTTTTT. Residues: CASRSGEVYEKLFF.

J is TRBJ2-7 and V is TRBV7-3, with 8 bases that match TRBD1. The CDR3 consists of 15 residues. Germline loops: CDR1 SGHTA, CDR2 FQGTGA. V trimming: 2 bases; J trimming: 4 bases; junction bases outside the gene matches: 7. This CDR3 is CASSLSTGAGYEQYF. The CDR3 nucleotides are TGTGCCAGCAGCTTATCGACAGGGGCAGGTTACGAGCAGTACTTC.

This chain uses TRBV28 with TRBJ2-1; the D is unclear. The V end lost 1 base, the J end lost 6 bases, and 22 bases lay between the germline ends. Germline loops: CDR1 MDHEN, CDR2 SYDVKM. There are 18 residues in the CDR3. The CDR3 sequence is CASSLFLLTEPTVNEQFF. In nucleotides, the CDR3 is TGTGCCAGCAGTTTATTCCTCCTCACAGAGCCCACAGTCAATGAGCAGTTCTTC.

The rearrangement links TRBV9 to TRBJ1-3; a possible D gene is TRBD1 (6 bases). Germline V CDR1 and CDR2: SGDLS, YYNGEE. This CDR3 contains 14 residues. Between the trimmed V and J ends, which lost 3 bases and 7 bases, there was a span of 14 bases. The CDR3: CASSGYRDGNTIYF. The CDR3 DNA sequence: TGTGCCAGCAGCGGATACAGGGATGGCAACACCATATATTTT.

CDR3 loop: CASRRQGWDTIYF. CDR3 nucleotides: TGTGCCAGCAGGCGACAGGGTTGGGACACCATATATTTT. This rearrangement joins TRBV6-1 to TRBJ1-3, with 7 bases lining up with TRBD1. The ends lost 6 bases at V and 8 bases at J; junction bases unmatched: 7. This CDR3 spans 13 amino acids. Germline-derived CDR1 and CDR2 are MNHNS and SASEGT.